Following are 17 T cell receptor beta chains from one sample sequenced in a study of shared clonotypes between healthy human individuals. Using immunoSEQ multiplex PCR, the repertoire was profiled, and TCRdb retains in-frame clones only, with some absent. The data show about 2.1 million clones, 93% seen once. Naive CD8 cells lacked CD45RO, underwent positive selection for CCR7 and left out terminally differentiated effector memory CD45RA+ cells. The sequenced sample was naive CD8+ T cells from PBMCs. Receptor source: a man younger than 35 in good health. Some clones in this sample may be carry-over from other donors' samples.

A single count supports this clone. The gene calls are TRBV2 and TRBJ2-5; weak D call: TRBD1 (7 bases). Trimming left V 5 bases short and J 5 bases short, with 24 bases between. This CDR3 has 17 amino acids. CDR1 and CDR2 from the germline V gene are SNHLY and FYNNEI. The CDR3: CASSYFGQATRGETQYF. The CDR3 bases are TGTGCCAGCAGTTATTTCGGACAGGCGACTCGGGGGGAGACCCAGTACTTC.

V usage is TRBV2 and J usage is TRBJ1-4, with a possible D match to TRBD1 (5 bases). The length of the CDR3 is 16 residues. CDR1 and CDR2 from the germline V gene are SNHLY and FYNNEI. V was clipped by 3 bases and J by 4 bases, with 15 bases between them. DNA for the CDR3: TGTGCCAGCAGTGATGGGGCATCTGGCCATAATGAAAAACTGTTTTTT. Amino acids: CASSDGASGHNEKLFF.

This clone was seen a few times. The chain has TRBV13 and TRBJ1-1; D ambiguous. The germline V gene encodes CDR1 PRHDT and CDR2 FYEKMQ (reference sequence). This CDR3 spans 12 amino acids. The germline V and J ends were trimmed by 2 bases and 5 bases, with 6 bases remaining between them. The CDR3, as DNA: TGTGCCAGCAGCTTATGGAGGACTGAAGCTTTCTTT. Its translation is CASSLWRTEAFF.

The CDR3 loop reads CASSQDRHGGGGYTF. The CDR3 DNA reads as TGCGCCAGCAGCCAAGATCGACACGGAGGAGGCGGCTACACCTTC. This chain joins TRBV4-1 and TRBJ1-2, with D uncertain. The ends were cut back, 0 bases at V and 8 bases at J, with 16 bases in the middle. The CDR3 is 15 residues long. Germline V gene sequence: CDR1 MGHRA, CDR2 YSYEKL.

V gene TRBV28 combines with J gene TRBJ2-1; possible D gene TRBD2, 6 bases. V dropped 2 bases and J dropped 4 bases, with 18 bases sitting between them. The CDR3 sequence is 17 residues long. The V gene's germline CDR1 is MDHEN and CDR2 SYDVKM. The CDR3 DNA is TGTGCCAGCAGTTTACGACGGGGAGCCGGGAGTTACAATGAGCAGTTCTTC. Its translation: CASSLRRGAGSYNEQFF.

CDR3 sequence reads: CASSPRDSSYNEQFF. CDR3 DNA: TGTGCCAGCAGCCCCCGGGACAGCTCCTACAATGAGCAGTTCTTC. This chain connects TRBV7-8 to TRBJ2-1; TRBD1 matches at 7 bases. Germline-derived CDR1 and CDR2 are SGHVS and FQNEAQ. V lost 5 bases to trimming and J lost 0 bases; unmatched junction nucleotides: 4. The length of the CDR3 is 15 residues.

This clone was observed a handful of times. At the DNA level, this CDR3 is encoded by other sequences in the same sample as well. This chain connects TRBV9 to TRBJ1-5; TRBD1 might be the D (6 bases). CDR1 is SGDLS, CDR2 YYNGEE, per germline. The length of the CDR3 is 14 residues. V was cut by 0 bases and J by 2 bases, with 6 bases left in between. The CDR3 DNA is TGTGCCAGCAGCGTAGCAGGGGGCAATCAGCCCCAGCATTTT. This translates into CASSVAGGNQPQHF.

The V call is TRBV9, the J call TRBJ1-1; 7 bases line up with TRBD1. After removal of 3 bases from V and 0 bases from J, the junction contained 5 bases not matched to a gene. This CDR3 has 15 residues. Germline CDR1 SGDLS, CDR2 YYNGEE. The CDR3 nucleotides are TGTGCCAGCAGCGCGACGACAGGGATGAACACTGAAGCTTTCTTT. Protein: CASSATTGMNTEAFF.

This clone was observed once. V and J are TRBV7-9 and TRBJ2-3, with TRBD2 matching 10 bases. Unmatched junction bases numbered 4, after V lost 4 bases and J lost 3 bases. Germline V gene sequence: CDR1 SEHNR, CDR2 FQNEAQ (reference sequence). The CDR3 is made up of 15 amino acids. CDR3 coding DNA: TGTGCCAGCAGCTACGCTAGCGGGAGAACAGATACGCAGTATTTT. It specifies CASSYASGRTDTQYF.

The chain is built from TRBV5-1 and TRBJ1-3; tentatively, D is TRBD1 (6 bases). Trimming stripped 7 bases from V and 6 bases from J, with 23 bases between. CDR3 size: 16 residues. Germline V gene sequence: CDR1 SGHRS, CDR2 YFSETQ. The CDR3 DNA is TGCGCCAGCTCCCACAAAGAAGGGGGAATTGAAAACACCATATATTTT. This translates into CASSHKEGGIENTIYF.

The J gene is TRBJ2-7, the V gene TRBV5-8, with TRBD1 matching 9 bases. CDR3 length: 15 amino acids. Germline lookup yields CDR1 SGHTS and CDR2 YDEGEE. After removal of 4 bases from V and 2 bases from J, the junction contained 7 bases not matched to a gene. The CDR3 bases are TGTGCCAGCAGCCAGGGACAGGGTCAGACCTACGAGCAGTACTTC. Translating gives CASSQGQGQTYEQYF.

This clone was recorded only once. The chain couples TRBV11-2 to TRBJ2-2, with 9 bases aligning to TRBD1. CDR3 size: 16 residues. Trimming cost V 1 base and J 1 base; bases outside gene matches: 1. Per germline, CDR1 SGHAT and CDR2 FQNNGV. In DNA form, the CDR3 reads TGTGCCAGCAGCTTAGGGGGACAGGGGAACACCGGGGAGCTGTTTTTT. Its translation: CASSLGGQGNTGELFF.

V gene TRBV6-5 combines with J gene TRBJ2-2; D perhaps matches TRBD1 (7 bases). Germline V gene lookup returns CDR1 MNHEY and CDR2 SVGAGI. This CDR3 comprises 13 residues. The germline V and J ends were trimmed by 4 bases and 6 bases, with 9 bases remaining between them. CDR3 bases: TGTGCCAGCAGTTGGAGGGGGCCCGGGGAGCTGTTTTTT. Protein sequence: CASSWRGPGELFF.

The chain recombines TRBV5-1 with TRBJ2-7; 10 bases align to TRBD1. The germline gives CDR1 SGHRS, CDR2 YFSETQ. With V trimmed by 0 bases and J by 3 bases, 6 bases remained unmatched. This CDR3 is 16 amino acids long. The CDR3 sequence is CASSLDPGQGRYEQYF. CDR3 DNA sequence: TGCGCCAGCAGCTTGGATCCGGGACAGGGGCGCTACGAGCAGTACTTC. Full variable domain (outside the CDR3, taken from reference TRBV5-1 and TRBJ2-7): KAGVTQTPRYLIKTRGQQVTLSCSPISGHRSVSWYQQTPGQGLQFLFEYFSETQRNKGNFPGRFSGRQFSNSRSEMNVSTLELGDSALYLCASSLDPGQGRYEQYFGPGTRLTVT.

The J gene is TRBJ2-3, the V gene TRBV7-9; D call uncertain. V was trimmed by 2 bases and J by 4 bases, leaving 13 bases between them. There are 15 residues in the CDR3. Per germline, CDR1 SEHNR and CDR2 FQNEAQ (reference sequence). CDR3: CASSLSRIFPDTQYF. DNA for the CDR3: TGTGCCAGCAGCTTATCCCGCATCTTTCCAGATACGCAGTATTTT.

V usage is TRBV7-7 and J usage is TRBJ1-5, with D uncertain. V was trimmed by 1 base and J by 1 base, leaving 11 bases between them. The V gene's germline CDR1 is SSHAT and CDR2 FNYEAQ (reference sequence). The CDR3 has 16 amino acids. The chain's CDR3 is CASSLVNRDSNQPQHF. As DNA, the CDR3 is TGTGCCAGCAGCTTAGTCAACAGAGACAGCAATCAGCCCCAGCATTTT.

The chain combines TRBV27 with TRBJ1-2; possible D gene TRBD1, 5 bases. The CDR3 is 14 residues long. The ends were cut back, 6 bases at V and 3 bases at J, with 14 bases in the middle. Germline V gene lookup returns CDR1 MNHEY and CDR2 SMNVEV (reference sequence). In DNA form, the CDR3 reads TGTGCCAGCAGCTTGTCGTTAGGGGACTATGGCTACACCTTC. It yields the protein CASSLSLGDYGYTF.